Reported below is one T cell receptor (beta chain). Its antigen is still unknown. Measured with immunoSEQ multiplex PCR; TCRdb has only the in-frame clones, and not every one. The data contain more than 75,000 clones, 80% to 95% of them singletons. These data come from a study of Tregs in tolerant kidney transplant recipients. Study at large: Mixed chimerism was transient after nonmyeloablative marrow transplants from related graft donors. Study results and limitations: The most relevant donor-specific Treg TCRbeta repertoire apparently came from expansion with activated donor B cells. This study did not directly address biological reproducibility.

The V and J ends lost 2 bases and 10 bases respectively, with 12 bases between them. The CDR3 is 13 residues long. CDR1 GTSNPN and CDR2 SVGIG come from the germline V gene (reference sequence). Thawed PBMCs were FACS-sorted into unstimulated CD4+CD25+CD127- regulatory T cells, CD4+CD25- non-regulatory cells, CD4 and CD8 cells. The TCR sequence derives from a human donor who received a combined kidney and bone marrow transplant. The sequencing used CD4+ T cells from blood, collected before the transplant. The chain links TRBV30 to TRBJ1-6; D call uncertain. CDR3 region: CAWSPTWRSPLHF. The CDR3 DNA is TGTGCCTGGAGTCCTACATGGAGGTCACCCCTCCACTTT.